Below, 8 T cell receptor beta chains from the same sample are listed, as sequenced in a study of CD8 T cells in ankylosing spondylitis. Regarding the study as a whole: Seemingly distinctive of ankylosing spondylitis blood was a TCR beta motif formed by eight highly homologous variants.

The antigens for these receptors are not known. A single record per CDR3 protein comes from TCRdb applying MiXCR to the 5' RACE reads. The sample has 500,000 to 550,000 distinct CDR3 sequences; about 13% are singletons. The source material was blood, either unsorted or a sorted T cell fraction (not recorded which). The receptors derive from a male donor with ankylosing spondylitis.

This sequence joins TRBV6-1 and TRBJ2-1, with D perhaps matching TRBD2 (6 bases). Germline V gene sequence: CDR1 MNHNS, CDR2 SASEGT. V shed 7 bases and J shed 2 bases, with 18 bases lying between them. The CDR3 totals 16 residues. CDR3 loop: CASKISGSATYNEQFF. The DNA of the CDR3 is TGTGCCAGCAAGATAAGCGGGTCAGCCACCTACAATGAGCAGTTCTTC.

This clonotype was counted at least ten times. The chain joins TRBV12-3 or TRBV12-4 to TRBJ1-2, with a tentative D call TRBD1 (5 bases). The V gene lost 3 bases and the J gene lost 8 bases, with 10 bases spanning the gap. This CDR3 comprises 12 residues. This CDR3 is CASSLGRAGYTF. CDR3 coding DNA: TGTGCCAGCAGTTTGGGCAGGGCGGGCTACACCTTC.

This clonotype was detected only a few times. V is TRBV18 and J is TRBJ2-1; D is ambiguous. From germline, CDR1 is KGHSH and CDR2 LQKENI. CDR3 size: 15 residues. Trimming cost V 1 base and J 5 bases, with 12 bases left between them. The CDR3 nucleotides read TGTGCCAGCTCACCACGGTCTTCCACCGACAATGAGCAGTTCTTC. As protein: CASSPRSSTDNEQFF.

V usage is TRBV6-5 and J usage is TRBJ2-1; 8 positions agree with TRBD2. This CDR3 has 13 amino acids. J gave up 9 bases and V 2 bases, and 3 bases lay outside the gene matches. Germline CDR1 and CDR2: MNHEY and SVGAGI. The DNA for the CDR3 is TGTGCCAGCAGTTACGGACTAGCCTCTGAGCAGTTCTTC. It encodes CASSYGLASEQFF.

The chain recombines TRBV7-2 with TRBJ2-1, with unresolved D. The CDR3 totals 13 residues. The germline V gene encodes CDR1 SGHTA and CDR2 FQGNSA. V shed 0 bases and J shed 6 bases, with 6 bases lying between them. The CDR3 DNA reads TGTGCCAGCAGCTTAGCTGAGCTCAATGAGCAGTTCTTC. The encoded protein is CASSLAELNEQFF.

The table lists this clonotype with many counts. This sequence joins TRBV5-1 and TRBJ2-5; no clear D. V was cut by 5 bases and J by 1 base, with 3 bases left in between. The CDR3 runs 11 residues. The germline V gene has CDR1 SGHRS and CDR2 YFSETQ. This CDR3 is CASRGQETQYF. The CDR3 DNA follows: TGCGCCAGCAGGGGCCAAGAGACCCAGTACTTC.

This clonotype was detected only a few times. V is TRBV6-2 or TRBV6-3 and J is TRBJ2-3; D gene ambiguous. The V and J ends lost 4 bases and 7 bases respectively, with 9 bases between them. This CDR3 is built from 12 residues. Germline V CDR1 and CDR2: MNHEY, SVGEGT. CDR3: CASSSRLYTQYF. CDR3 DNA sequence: TGTGCCAGCAGTTCTAGACTGTATACGCAGTATTTT.

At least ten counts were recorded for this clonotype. CDR3 amino acids: CSVDGVDRGLQFF. DNA for the CDR3: TGCAGCGTTGATGGTGTCGACAGGGGGCTTCAGTTCTTC. This chain connects TRBV29-1 to TRBJ2-1; 10 bases match TRBD1. V lost 3 bases and J lost 13; bases outside the gene matches: 9. This CDR3 has 13 amino acids. Germline values: CDR1 SQVTM, CDR2 ANQGSEA.